Shown below are 20 T cell receptor beta chains from a single sample sequenced in a study of identical twins. TCRdb re-analysed the 5' RACE reads in MiXCR, keeping a single row per CDR3 protein. The table shows about 530,000 distinct CDR3 sequences, with roughly 15% occurring only once. Another study also made use of these data, one on yellow fever vaccine responses in identical twins.

Source material: CD4+ T cells sorted from blood. Receptor source: a woman between 18 and 29 years old in good health.

A few counts support this clonotype. The rearrangement uses TRBV11-2 and TRBJ1-1; D not certain. CDR1 is SGHAT, CDR2 FQNNGV, per germline. Trimming removed 1 base from V and 8 bases from J, with 5 bases in between. The CDR3 covers 11 residues. The CDR3 sequence is CASSLGVEAFF. The CDR3 coding sequence is TGTGCCAGCAGCTTAGGGGTAGAAGCTTTCTTT.

The chain is built from TRBV2 and TRBJ2-1; D tentatively fits TRBD1 or TRBD2 (5 bases each). The V and J ends lost 7 bases and 4 bases respectively, with 11 bases between them. This CDR3 spans 13 amino acids. Germline lookup yields CDR1 SNHLY and CDR2 FYNNEI. The CDR3 loop is CASTGTAYNEQFF. CDR3 bases: TGTGCCAGCACAGGGACGGCTTACAATGAGCAGTTCTTC.

The chain uses TRBV29-1 and TRBJ2-1; 11 nucleotides agree with TRBD2. V was pared by 2 bases and J by 1 base, with 4 bases of the junction left unmatched. CDR1 is SQVTM, CDR2 ANQGSEA, per germline. The CDR3 runs to 16 residues. The CDR3 loop is CSVERLAGLSYNEQFF. DNA of the CDR3: TGCAGCGTTGAAAGACTAGCGGGGCTTTCCTACAATGAGCAGTTCTTC.

This clonotype has only a few counts. CDR3 amino acids: CASSFRRAEYNEQFF. The CDR3 DNA reads as TGTGCCAGCAGTTTCCGCAGGGCAGAATACAATGAGCAGTTCTTC. The chain couples TRBV12-3 or TRBV12-4 to TRBJ2-1, with D perhaps TRBD1 (5 bases). The V gene lost 3 bases and the J gene lost 4 bases, with 13 bases spanning the gap. There are 15 residues in the CDR3.

The CDR3 DNA is TGCGCCAGCAGCTTGGGCTCAGGGATGTCAGAGACCCAGTACTTC. Translated, it gives CASSLGSGMSETQYF. V is TRBV5-1 and J is TRBJ2-5; a possible D gene is TRBD1 (5 bases). The germline gives CDR1 SGHRS, CDR2 YFSETQ. Deletions cut 0 bases from V and 4 bases from J, with 13 bases between. CDR3 length: 15 amino acids.

The CDR3 protein is CSARRQGHGESPLHF. The CDR3 DNA reads TGCAGTGCTAGGAGACAGGGTCATGGGGAATCACCCCTCCACTTT. The genes are TRBV20-1 and TRBJ1-6; 7 nucleotides line up with TRBD1. This CDR3 has 15 residues. With V trimmed by 3 bases and J by 10 bases, 12 bases remained unmatched. The V gene's germline CDR1 is DFQATT and CDR2 SNEGSKA (reference sequence).

J is TRBJ2-5 and V is TRBV6-1, with TRBD1 identical over 10 bases. The germline V gene encodes CDR1 MNHNS and CDR2 SASEGT. The CDR3 loop spans 14 amino acids. V lost 7 bases, J lost 6 bases, and 8 bases stayed unmatched. Here the CDR3 DNA reads TGTGCCAGCAACCGACAGGGGGCCGTGAAGACCCAGTACTTC. Amino acid sequence: CASNRQGAVKTQYF.

This clonotype has a count of ten or more. The CDR3 DNA is TGCAGCGTTGAAGAGGGGACTGCAGGAGACTACGAGCAGTACTTC. Translation: CSVEEGTAGDYEQYF. V usage is TRBV29-1 and J usage is TRBJ2-7, with D possibly matching TRBD2 (6 bases). V lost 0 bases and J 3 bases, leaving 15 bases between the germline ends. The CDR3 runs to 15 residues. Germline V gene sequence: CDR1 SQVTM, CDR2 ANQGSEA.

The chain employs TRBV9 and TRBJ2-5; a possible D gene is TRBD1 (6 bases). Trimming took 4 bases from V and 5 from J, leaving 15 bases between them. Germline V gene data show CDR1 as SGDLS and CDR2 as YYNGEE. The CDR3 runs 14 residues. The CDR3 coding sequence is TGTGCCAGCAGCCACACAGGGAACCGGGAGACCCAGTACTTC. It codes for CASSHTGNRETQYF.

This clonotype was counted ten times or more. V gene TRBV12-3 or TRBV12-4 combines with J gene TRBJ2-2; no clear D gene. The length of the CDR3 is 13 residues. Between the trimmed V and J ends, which lost 5 bases and 7 bases, there was a span of 11 bases. The CDR3 is CASSQSLGGELFF. The CDR3 DNA reads TGTGCCAGCAGTCAGTCCCTAGGCGGGGAGCTGTTTTTT.

This chain links TRBV7-3 with TRBJ2-2, with D maybe TRBD2 (5 bases). CDR1 is SGHTA, CDR2 FQGTGA, per germline. The CDR3 is 15 amino acids. The ends were cut back, 5 bases at V and 7 bases at J, with 17 bases in the middle. The CDR3: CASSELGRFIGELFF. In DNA form, the CDR3 reads TGTGCCAGCAGCGAACTAGGACGTTTTATCGGGGAGCTGTTTTTT.

The V gene is TRBV28, the J gene TRBJ1-5; tentative D call: TRBD1 (6 bases). Trimming pared 3 bases from V and 4 bases from J, leaving 13 bases between. The CDR3 has 15 amino acids. In germline, CDR1 is MDHEN, CDR2 SYDVKM. In nucleotides, the CDR3 is TGTGCCAGCAGTTTCGTGGGGGCAGGAAATCAGCCCCAGCATTTT. Its translation: CASSFVGAGNQPQHF.

The CDR3: CASSGYRGPNEAFF. The CDR3 DNA is TGTGCCAGCAGTGGATACAGGGGGCCGAATGAAGCTTTCTTT. The genes are TRBV12-3 or TRBV12-4 and TRBJ1-1, with 9 bases lining up with TRBD1. The V gene end was trimmed by 5 bases and the J gene end by 7 bases; junction bases not matched to a gene: 8. The CDR3 length is 14 residues.

The table lists this clonotype with a few counts. The CDR3 sequence: CATSTERQGIAKNIQYF. The DNA of the CDR3 is TGTGCCACCTCCACGGAACGACAGGGGATAGCCAAAAACATTCAGTACTTC. The chain is built from TRBV15 and TRBJ2-4; 8 bases are shared with TRBD1. The length of the CDR3 is 17 residues. The J segment lost 0 bases and the V segment lost 8 bases, leaving 12 bases of the junction unmatched. CDR1 is LNHNV and CDR2 is YYDKDF in the germline V gene (reference sequence).

This clonotype was observed a few times. V gene TRBV20-1 combines with J gene TRBJ1-1; 7 bases align to TRBD1. The germline V gene encodes CDR1 DFQATT and CDR2 SNEGSKA (reference sequence). The junction had 7 bases not matched to a gene; V was cut back by 5 bases and J by 1 base. The CDR3 extends over 14 amino acids. This CDR3 is CSASPTGRNTEAFF. CDR3 sequence (DNA): TGCAGTGCTTCCCCGACAGGGAGGAACACTGAAGCTTTCTTT.

The rearrangement joins TRBV12-3 or TRBV12-4 to TRBJ1-1; TRBD1 agrees at 9 bases. The CDR3 spans 15 residues. V dropped 5 bases and J dropped 7; count of bases not matched to a gene: 11. For the CDR3, the DNA is TGTGCCAGCAGTGCGCTCGGGACAGGGAGGAGTGAAGCTTTCTTT. Amino acid sequence: CASSALGTGRSEAFF.

Written as DNA, the CDR3 is TGTGCCAGCTCCCCAACCGTTGATACGCAGTATTTT. Translated: CASSPTVDTQYF. The V and J genes are TRBV7-8 and TRBJ2-3; D remains ambiguous. The CDR3 spans 12 residues. V was cut by 8 bases and J by 6 bases, with 12 bases left in between. Germline loops: CDR1 SGHVS, CDR2 FQNEAQ.

This clonotype was seen a few times. The chain couples TRBV4-1 to TRBJ1-1; D is perhaps TRBD1 (6 bases). V dropped 3 bases and J dropped 2 bases, with 10 bases sitting between them. Germline loops: CDR1 MGHRA, CDR2 YSYEKL. The CDR3 spans 14 residues. Written as DNA, the CDR3 is TGCGCCAGCAGCCATCTGGACAGCAACACTGAAGCTTTCTTT. Translated, it gives CASSHLDSNTEAFF.

The V and J genes are TRBV5-6 and TRBJ2-3; 8 bases align to TRBD2. Unmatched junction bases numbered 5, after V lost 0 bases and J lost 2 bases. The CDR3 consists of 16 residues. Germline CDR1 is SGHDT and CDR2 is YYEEEE. CDR3: CASSLEGLALTDTQYF. As DNA, the CDR3 is TGTGCCAGCAGCTTGGAAGGACTAGCCCTCACAGATACGCAGTATTTT. Full variable domain (rest looked up from reference TRBV5-6 and TRBJ2-3): DAGVTQSPTHLIKTRGQQVTLRCSPKSGHDTVSWYQQALGQGPQFIFQYYEEEERQRGNFPDRFSGHQFPNYSSELNVNALLLGDSALYLCASSLEGLALTDTQYFGPGTRLTVL.

This clonotype came up a few times. The chain combines TRBV12-3 or TRBV12-4 with TRBJ2-7; D gene ambiguous. The CDR3 has 14 residues. Deletions cut 3 bases from V and 0 bases from J, with 9 bases between. The CDR3 bases are TGTGCCAGCAGTTTGTGGGGATCCTCCTACGAGCAGTACTTC. Its protein is CASSLWGSSYEQYF.